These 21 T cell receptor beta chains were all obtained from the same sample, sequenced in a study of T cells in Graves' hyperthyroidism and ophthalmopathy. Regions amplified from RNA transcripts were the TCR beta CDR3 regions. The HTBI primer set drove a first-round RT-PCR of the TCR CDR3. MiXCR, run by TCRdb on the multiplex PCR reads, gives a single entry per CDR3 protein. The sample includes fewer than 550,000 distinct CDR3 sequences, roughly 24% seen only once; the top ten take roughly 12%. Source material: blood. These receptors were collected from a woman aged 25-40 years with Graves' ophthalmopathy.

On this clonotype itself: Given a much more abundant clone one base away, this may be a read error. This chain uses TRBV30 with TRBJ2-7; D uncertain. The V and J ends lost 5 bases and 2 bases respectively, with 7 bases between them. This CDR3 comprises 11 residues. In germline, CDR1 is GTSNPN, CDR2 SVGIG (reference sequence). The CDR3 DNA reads TGTGCCTGGGGTGATACCTACGAGCAGTACTTC. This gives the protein CAWGDTYEQYF.

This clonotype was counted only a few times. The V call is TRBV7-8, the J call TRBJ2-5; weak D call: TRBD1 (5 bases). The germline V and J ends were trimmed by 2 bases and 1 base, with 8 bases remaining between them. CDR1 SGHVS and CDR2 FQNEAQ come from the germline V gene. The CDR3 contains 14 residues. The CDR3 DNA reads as TGTGCCAGCAGCTTAACTACAGGCCAAGAGACCCAGTACTTC. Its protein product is CASSLTTGQETQYF. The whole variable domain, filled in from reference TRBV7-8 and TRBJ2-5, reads GAGVSQSPRYKVAKRGQDVALRCDPISGHVSLFWYQQALGQGPEFLTYFQNEAQLDKSGLPSDRFFAERPEGSVSTLKIQRTQQEDSAVYLCASSLTTGQETQYFGPGTRLLVL.

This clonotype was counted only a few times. As DNA, the CDR3 is TGTGCCAGCAAACGGGACAGATTCCCCTACGAGCAGTACTTC. Protein: CASKRDRFPYEQYF. This sequence joins TRBV27 and TRBJ2-7; 7 nucleotides align to TRBD1. The germline gives CDR1 MNHEY, CDR2 SMNVEV (reference sequence). Germline trimming cut 7 bases from V and 2 bases from J; bases unmatched to any gene: 8. There are 14 residues in the CDR3.

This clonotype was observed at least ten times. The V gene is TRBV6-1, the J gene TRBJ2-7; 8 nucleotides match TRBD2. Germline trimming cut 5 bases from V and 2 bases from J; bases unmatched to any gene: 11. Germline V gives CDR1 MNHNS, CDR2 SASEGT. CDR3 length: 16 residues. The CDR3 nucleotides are TGTGCCAGCAGTCAAAGCGGGGGCCCCGACACCTACGAGCAGTACTTC. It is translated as CASSQSGGPDTYEQYF.

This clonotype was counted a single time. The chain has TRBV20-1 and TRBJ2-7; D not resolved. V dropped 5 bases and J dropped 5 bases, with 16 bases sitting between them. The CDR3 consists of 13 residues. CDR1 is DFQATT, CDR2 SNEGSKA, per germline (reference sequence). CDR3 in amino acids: CSARTGAPNEQYF. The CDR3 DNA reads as TGCAGTGCTCGGACGGGCGCTCCTAACGAGCAGTACTTC.

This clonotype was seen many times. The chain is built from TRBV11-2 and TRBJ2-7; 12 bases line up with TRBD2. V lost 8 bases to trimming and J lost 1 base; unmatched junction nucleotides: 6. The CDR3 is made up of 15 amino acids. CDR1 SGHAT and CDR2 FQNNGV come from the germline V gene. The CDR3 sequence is CASGPTSGGSYEQYF. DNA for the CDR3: TGTGCCAGCGGCCCGACTAGCGGGGGTTCCTACGAGCAGTACTTC.

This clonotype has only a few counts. CDR3 nucleotide sequence: TGTGCCAGCTCAGACCGGGGACAGGGGTACTACACCTTC. Translating it yields CASSDRGQGYYTF. The chain has TRBV18 and TRBJ1-2; 10 nucleotides agree with TRBD1. V lost 5 bases, J lost 10 bases, and 7 bases stayed unmatched. CDR1 and CDR2 from the germline V gene are KGHSH and LQKENI. This CDR3 comprises 13 residues.

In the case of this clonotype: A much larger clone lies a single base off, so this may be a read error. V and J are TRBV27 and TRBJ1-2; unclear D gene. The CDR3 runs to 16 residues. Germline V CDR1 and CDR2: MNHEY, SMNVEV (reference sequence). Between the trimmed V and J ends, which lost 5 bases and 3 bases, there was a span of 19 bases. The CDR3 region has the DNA TGTGCCAGCAGTAATCTGGGGAGAAACGGTGACTATGGCTACACCTTC. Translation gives CASSNLGRNGDYGYTF.

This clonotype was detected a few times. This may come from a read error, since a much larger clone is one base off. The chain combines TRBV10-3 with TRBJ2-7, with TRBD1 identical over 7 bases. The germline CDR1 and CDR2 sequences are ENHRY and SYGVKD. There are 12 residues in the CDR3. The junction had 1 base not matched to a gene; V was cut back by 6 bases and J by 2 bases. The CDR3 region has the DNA TGTGCCATCAGGGACAGGACCTACGAGCAGTACTTC. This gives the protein CAIRDRTYEQYF.

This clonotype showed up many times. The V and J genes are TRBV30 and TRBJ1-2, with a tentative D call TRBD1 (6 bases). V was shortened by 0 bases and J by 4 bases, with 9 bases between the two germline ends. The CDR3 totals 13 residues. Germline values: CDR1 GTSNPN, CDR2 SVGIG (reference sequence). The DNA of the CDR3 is TGTGCCTGGAGTGTAAGAGGGGGCTATGGCTACACCTTC. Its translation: CAWSVRGGYGYTF. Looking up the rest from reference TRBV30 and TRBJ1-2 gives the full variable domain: SQTIHQWPATLVQPVGSPLSLECTVEGTSNPNLYWYRQAAGRGLQLLFYSVGIGQISSEVPQNLSASRPQDRQFILSSKKLLLSDSGFYLCAWSVRGGYGYTFGSGTRLTVV.

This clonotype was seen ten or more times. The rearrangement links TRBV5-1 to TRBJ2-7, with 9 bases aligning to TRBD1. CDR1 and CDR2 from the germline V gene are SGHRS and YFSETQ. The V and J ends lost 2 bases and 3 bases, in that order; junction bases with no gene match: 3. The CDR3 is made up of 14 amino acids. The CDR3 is CASSFSTGGYEQYF. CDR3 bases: TGCGCCAGCAGCTTTTCGACAGGGGGCTACGAGCAGTACTTC.

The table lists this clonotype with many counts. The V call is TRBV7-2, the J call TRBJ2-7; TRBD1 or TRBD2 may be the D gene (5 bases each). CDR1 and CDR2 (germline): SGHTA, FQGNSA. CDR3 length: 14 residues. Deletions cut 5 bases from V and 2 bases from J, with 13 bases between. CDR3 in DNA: TGTGCCAGCAGCACACCGGGACGGCCCTACGAGCAGTACTTC. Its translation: CASSTPGRPYEQYF.

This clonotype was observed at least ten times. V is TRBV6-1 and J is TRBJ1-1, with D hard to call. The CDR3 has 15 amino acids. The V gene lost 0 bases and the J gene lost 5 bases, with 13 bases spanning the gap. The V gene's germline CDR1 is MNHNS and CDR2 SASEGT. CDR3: CASSEAKSRRTEAFF. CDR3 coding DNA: TGTGCCAGCAGTGAAGCGAAGTCCAGAAGGACTGAAGCTTTCTTT.

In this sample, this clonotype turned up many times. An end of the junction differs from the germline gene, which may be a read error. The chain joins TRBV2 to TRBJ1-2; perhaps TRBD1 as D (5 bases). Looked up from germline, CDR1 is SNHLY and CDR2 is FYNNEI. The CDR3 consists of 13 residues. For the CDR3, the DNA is TGTGCCAGCAGCGAAGGGGAGATCTATGGCTACACCTTC. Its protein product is CASSEGEIYGYTF.

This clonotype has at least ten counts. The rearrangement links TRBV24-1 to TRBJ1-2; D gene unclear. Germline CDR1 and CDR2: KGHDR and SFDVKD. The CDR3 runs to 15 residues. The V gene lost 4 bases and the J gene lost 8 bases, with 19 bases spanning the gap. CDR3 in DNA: TGTGCCACCAGTGACCATAGGACGGAAACGAGAGGCTACACCTTC. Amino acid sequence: CATSDHRTETRGYTF.

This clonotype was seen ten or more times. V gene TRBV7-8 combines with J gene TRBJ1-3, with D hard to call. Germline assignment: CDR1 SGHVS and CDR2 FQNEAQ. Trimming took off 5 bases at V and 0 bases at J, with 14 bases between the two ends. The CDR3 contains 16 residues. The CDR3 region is CASSPNARSSGNTIYF. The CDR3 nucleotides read TGTGCCAGCAGCCCGAACGCCAGAAGCTCTGGAAACACCATATATTTT.

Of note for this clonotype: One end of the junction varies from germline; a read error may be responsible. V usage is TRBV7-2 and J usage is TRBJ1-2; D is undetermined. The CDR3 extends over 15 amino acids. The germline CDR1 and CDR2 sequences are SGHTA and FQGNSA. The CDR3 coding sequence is TGTGCCAGCAGCTTAGTTGGAGGGCCTAACTATGGCTACAGCTTC. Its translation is CASSLVGGPNYGYSF.

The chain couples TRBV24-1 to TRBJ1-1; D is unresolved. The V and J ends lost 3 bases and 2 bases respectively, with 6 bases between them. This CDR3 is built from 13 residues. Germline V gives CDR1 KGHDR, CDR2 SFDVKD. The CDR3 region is CATSDGYNTEAFF. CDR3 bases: TGTGCCACCAGTGATGGTTACAACACTGAAGCTTTCTTT.

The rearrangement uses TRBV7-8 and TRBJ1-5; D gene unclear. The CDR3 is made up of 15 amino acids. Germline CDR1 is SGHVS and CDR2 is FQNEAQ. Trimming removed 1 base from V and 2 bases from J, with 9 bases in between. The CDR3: CASSLGPPGNQPQHF. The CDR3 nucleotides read TGTGCCAGCAGCTTAGGCCCCCCGGGCAATCAGCCCCAGCATTTT.

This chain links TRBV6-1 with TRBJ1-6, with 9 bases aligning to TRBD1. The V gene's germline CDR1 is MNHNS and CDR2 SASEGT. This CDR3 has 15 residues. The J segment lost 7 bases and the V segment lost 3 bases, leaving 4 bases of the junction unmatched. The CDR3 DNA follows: TGTGCCAGCAGTGATTACAGGGGGCCGAATTCACCCCTCCACTTT. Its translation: CASSDYRGPNSPLHF.

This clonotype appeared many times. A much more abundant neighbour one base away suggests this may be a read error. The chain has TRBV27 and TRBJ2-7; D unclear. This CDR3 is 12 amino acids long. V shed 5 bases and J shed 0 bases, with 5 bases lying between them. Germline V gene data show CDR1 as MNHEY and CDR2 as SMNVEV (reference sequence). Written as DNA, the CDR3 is TGTGCCAGCAGTACCAGCTCCTACGAGCAGTACTTC. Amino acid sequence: CASSTSSYEQYF.